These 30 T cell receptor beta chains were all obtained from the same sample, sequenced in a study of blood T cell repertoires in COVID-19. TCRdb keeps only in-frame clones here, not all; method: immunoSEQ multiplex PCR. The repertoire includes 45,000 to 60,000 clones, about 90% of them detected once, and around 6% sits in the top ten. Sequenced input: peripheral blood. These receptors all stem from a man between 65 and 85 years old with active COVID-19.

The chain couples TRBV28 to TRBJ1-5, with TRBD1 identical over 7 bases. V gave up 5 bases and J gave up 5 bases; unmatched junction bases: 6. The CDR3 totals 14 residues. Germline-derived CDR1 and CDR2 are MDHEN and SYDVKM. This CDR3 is CASSPDRVHQPQHF. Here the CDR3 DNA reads TGTGCCAGCAGTCCCGACAGGGTCCATCAGCCCCAGCATTTT.

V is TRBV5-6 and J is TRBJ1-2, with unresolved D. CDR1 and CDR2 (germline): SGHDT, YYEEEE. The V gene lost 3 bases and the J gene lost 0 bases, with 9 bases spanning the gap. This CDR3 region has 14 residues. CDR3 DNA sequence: TGTGCCAGCAGCTGGTCATCAGCTAACTATGGCTACACCTTC. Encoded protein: CASSWSSANYGYTF.

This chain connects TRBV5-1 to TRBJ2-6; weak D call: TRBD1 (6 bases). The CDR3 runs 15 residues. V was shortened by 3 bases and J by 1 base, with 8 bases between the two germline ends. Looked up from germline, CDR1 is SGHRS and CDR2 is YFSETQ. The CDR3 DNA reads TGCGCCAGCAGCTCACAGGGATCTGGGGCCAACGTCCTGACTTTC. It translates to CASSSQGSGANVLTF.

The CDR3 coding sequence is TGTGCCAGCACCTCGACTTTAGGTACGCAGTATTTT. It is translated as CASTSTLGTQYF. This chain connects TRBV12-3 or TRBV12-4 to TRBJ2-3, with D uncertain. The length of the CDR3 is 12 residues. Trimming removed 7 bases from V and 8 bases from J, with 13 bases in between.

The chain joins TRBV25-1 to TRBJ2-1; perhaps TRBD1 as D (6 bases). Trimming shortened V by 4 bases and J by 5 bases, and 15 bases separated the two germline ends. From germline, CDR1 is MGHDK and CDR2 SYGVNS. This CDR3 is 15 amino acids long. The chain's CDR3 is CASSARTGQDNEQFF. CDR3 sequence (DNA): TGTGCCAGCAGTGCCAGAACAGGGCAGGACAATGAGCAGTTCTTC.

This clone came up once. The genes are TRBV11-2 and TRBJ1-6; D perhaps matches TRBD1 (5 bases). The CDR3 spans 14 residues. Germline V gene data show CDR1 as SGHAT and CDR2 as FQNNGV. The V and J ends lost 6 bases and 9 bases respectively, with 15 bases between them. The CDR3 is CASRDQGGVSPLHF. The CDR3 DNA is TGTGCCAGCAGGGACCAGGGAGGGGTTTCACCCCTCCACTTT.

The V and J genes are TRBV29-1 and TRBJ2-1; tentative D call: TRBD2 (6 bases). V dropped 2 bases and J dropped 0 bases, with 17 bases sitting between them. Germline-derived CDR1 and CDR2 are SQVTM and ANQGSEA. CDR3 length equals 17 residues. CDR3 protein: CSVEPPAGTSSYNEQFF. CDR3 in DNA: TGCAGCGTTGAACCCCCGGCGGGAACCAGCTCCTACAATGAGCAGTTCTTC.

As DNA, the CDR3 is TGTGCTTGCGCCCCGGCGGGGGGTTATGAGCAGTTCTTC. Translation gives CACAPAGGYEQFF. The chain combines TRBV7-2 with TRBJ2-1; 8 nucleotides align to TRBD2. The CDR3 extends over 13 amino acids. Looked up from germline, CDR1 is SGHTA and CDR2 is FQGNSA.

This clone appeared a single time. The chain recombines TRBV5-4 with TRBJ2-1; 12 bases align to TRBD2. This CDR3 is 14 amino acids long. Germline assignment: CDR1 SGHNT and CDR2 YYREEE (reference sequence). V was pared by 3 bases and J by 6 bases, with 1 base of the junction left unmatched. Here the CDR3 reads CASSSSGGANEQFF. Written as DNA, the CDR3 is TGTGCCAGCAGCTCTAGCGGGGGGGCCAATGAGCAGTTCTTC.

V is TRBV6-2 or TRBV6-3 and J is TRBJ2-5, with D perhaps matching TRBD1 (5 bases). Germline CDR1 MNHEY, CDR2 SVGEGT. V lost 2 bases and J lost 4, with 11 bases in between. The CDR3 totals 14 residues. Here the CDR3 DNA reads TGTGCCAGCAGTTACAGCCAGGGCATAGAGACCCAGTACTTC. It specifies CASSYSQGIETQYF.

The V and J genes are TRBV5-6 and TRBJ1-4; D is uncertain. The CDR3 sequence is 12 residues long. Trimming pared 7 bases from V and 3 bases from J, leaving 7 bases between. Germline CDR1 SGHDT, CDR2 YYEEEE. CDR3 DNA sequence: TGTGCCAGCTCAGGTTCTAATGAAAAACTGTTTTTT. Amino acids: CASSGSNEKLFF. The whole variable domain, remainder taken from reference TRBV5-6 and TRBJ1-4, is DAGVTQSPTHLIKTRGQQVTLRCSPKSGHDTVSWYQQALGQGPQFIFQYYEEEERQRGNFPDRFSGHQFPNYSSELNVNALLLGDSALYLCASSGSNEKLFFGSGTQLSVL.

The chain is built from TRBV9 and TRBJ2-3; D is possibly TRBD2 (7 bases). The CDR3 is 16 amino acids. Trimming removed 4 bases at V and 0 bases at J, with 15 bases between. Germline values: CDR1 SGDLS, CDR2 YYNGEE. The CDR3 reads CASSRKRGGSTDTQYF. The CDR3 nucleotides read TGTGCCAGCAGCCGGAAGAGGGGGGGGAGCACAGATACGCAGTATTTT. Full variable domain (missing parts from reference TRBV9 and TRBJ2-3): DSGVTQTPKHLITATGQRVTLRCSPRSGDLSVYWYQQSLDQGLQFLIQYYNGEERAKGNILERFSAQQFPDLHSELNLSSLELGDSALYFCASSRKRGGSTDTQYFGPGTRLTVL.

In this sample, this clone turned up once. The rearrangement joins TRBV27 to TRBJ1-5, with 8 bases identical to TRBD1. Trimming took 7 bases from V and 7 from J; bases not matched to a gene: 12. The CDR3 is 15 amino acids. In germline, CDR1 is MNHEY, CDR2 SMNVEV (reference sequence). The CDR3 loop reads CASTQTGARGQPQHF. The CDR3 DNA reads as TGTGCCAGCACCCAGACAGGGGCGAGGGGGCAGCCCCAGCATTTT.

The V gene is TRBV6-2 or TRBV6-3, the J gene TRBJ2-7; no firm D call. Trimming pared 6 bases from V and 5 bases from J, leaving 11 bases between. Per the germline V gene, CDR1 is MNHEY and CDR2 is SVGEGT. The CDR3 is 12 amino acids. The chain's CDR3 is CASSRVGHEQYF. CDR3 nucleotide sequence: TGTGCCAGCAGCCGGGTGGGCCACGAGCAGTACTTC.

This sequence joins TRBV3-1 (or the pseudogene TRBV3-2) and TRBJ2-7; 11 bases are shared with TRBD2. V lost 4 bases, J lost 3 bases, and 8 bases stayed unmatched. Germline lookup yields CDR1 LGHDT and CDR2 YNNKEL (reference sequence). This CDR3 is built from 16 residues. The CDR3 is CASSPSGTSGNYEQYF. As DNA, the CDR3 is TGTGCCAGCAGCCCCTCCGGGACTAGCGGTAACTACGAGCAGTACTTC.

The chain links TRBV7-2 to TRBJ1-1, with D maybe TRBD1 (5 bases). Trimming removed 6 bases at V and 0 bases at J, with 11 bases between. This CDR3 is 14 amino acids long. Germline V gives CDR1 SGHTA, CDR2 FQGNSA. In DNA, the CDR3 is TGTGCCAGCAGATTCGACAGAATGAACACTGAAGCTTTCTTT. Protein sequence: CASRFDRMNTEAFF. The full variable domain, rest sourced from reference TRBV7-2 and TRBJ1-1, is GAGVSQSPSNKVTEKGKDVELRCDPISGHTALYWYRQSLGQGLEFLIYFQGNSAPDKSGLPSDRFSAERTGGSVSTLTIQRTQQEDSAVYLCASRFDRMNTEAFFGQGTRLTVV.

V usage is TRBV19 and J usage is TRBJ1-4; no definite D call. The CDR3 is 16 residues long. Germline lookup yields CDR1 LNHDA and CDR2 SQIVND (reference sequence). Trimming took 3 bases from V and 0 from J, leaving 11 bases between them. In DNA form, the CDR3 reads TGTGCCAGTAGTATGAGAGGGTTTGCAACTAATGAAAAACTGTTTTTT. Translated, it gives CASSMRGFATNEKLFF.

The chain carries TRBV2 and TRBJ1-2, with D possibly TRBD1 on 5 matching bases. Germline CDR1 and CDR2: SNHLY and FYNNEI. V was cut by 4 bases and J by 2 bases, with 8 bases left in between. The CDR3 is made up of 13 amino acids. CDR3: CASSVDTNYGYTF. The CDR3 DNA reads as TGTGCCAGCAGTGTGGACACCAACTATGGCTACACCTTC. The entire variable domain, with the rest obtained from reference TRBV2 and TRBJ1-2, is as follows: EPEVTQTPSHQVTQMGQEVILRCVPISNHLYFYWYRQILGQKVEFLVSFYNNEISEKSEIFDDQFSVERPDGSNFTLKIRSTKLEDSAMYFCASSVDTNYGYTFGSGTRLTVV.

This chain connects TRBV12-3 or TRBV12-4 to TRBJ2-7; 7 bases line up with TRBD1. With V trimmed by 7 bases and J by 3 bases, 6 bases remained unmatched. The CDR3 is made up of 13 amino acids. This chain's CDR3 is CASTQPGGYEQYF. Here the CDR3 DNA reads TGTGCCAGCACCCAGCCAGGGGGCTACGAGCAGTACTTC.

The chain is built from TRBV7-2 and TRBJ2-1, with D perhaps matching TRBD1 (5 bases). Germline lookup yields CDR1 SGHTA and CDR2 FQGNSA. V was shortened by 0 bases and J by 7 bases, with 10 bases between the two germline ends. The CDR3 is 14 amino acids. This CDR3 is CASSLARASNEQFF. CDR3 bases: TGTGCCAGCAGCTTAGCCAGGGCCAGTAATGAGCAGTTCTTC. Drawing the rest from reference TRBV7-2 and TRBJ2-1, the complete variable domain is GAGVSQSPSNKVTEKGKDVELRCDPISGHTALYWYRQSLGQGLEFLIYFQGNSAPDKSGLPSDRFSAERTGGSVSTLTIQRTQQEDSAVYLCASSLARASNEQFFGPGTRLTVL.

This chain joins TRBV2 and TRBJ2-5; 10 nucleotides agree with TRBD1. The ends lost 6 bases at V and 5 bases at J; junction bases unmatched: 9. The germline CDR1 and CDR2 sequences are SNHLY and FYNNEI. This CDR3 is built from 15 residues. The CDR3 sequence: CASRSDRGARETQYF. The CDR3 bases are TGTGCCAGCAGATCGGACAGGGGGGCGCGTGAGACCCAGTACTTC.

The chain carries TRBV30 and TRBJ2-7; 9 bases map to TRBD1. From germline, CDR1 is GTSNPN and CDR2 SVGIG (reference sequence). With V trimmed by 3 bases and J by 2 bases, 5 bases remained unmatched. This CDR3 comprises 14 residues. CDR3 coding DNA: TGTGCCTGGAGAGGAGGGACAGGGCCCTACGAGCAGTACTTC. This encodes CAWRGGTGPYEQYF.

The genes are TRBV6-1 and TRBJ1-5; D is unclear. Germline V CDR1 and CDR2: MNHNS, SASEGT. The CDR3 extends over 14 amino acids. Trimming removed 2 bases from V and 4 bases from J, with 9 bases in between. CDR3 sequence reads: CASSEMVSNQPQHF. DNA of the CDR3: TGTGCCAGCAGTGAAATGGTCAGTAATCAGCCCCAGCATTTT.

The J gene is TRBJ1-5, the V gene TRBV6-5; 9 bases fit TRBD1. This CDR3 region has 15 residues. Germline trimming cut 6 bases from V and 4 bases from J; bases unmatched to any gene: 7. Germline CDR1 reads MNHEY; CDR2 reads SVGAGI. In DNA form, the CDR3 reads TGTGCCAGCAGGTACCTGGACAGGGGTAATCAGCCCCAGCATTTT. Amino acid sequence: CASRYLDRGNQPQHF.

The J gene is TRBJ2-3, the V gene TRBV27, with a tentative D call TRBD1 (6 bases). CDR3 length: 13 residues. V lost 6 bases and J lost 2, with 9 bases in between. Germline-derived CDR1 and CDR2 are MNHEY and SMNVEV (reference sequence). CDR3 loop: CASRTGSTDTQYF. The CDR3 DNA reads TGTGCCAGCAGAACAGGGTCCACAGATACGCAGTATTTT.

CDR3 amino acids: CASSDRDRRNTEAFF. CDR3 nucleotide sequence: TGTGCCAGCAGCGACCGGGACAGACGGAACACTGAAGCTTTCTTT. This chain uses TRBV2 with TRBJ1-1; 7 positions agree with TRBD1. The V gene's germline CDR1 is SNHLY and CDR2 FYNNEI. The CDR3 covers 15 residues. J lost 1 base, V lost 6 bases, and 8 bases had no gene match.

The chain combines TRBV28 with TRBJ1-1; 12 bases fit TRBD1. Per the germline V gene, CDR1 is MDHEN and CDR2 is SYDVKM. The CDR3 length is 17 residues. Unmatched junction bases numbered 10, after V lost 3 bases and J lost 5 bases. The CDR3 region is CASSLAWDRGRRTEAFF. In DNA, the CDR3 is TGTGCCAGCAGTTTGGCTTGGGACAGGGGGCGTCGGACTGAAGCTTTCTTT.

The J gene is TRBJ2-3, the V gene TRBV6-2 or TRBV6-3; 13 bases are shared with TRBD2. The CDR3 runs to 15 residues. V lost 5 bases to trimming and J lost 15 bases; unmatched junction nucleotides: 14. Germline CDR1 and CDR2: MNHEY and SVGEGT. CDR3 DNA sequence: TGTGCCAGCAGTAAGGGACTAGCGGGGCTCGAACTGCCATATTTT. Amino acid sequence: CASSKGLAGLELPYF.

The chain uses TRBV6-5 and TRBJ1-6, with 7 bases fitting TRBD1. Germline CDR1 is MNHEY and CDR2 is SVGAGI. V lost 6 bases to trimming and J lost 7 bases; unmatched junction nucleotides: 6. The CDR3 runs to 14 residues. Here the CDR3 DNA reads TGTGCCAGCAGCCCACAGGGGAACAATTCACCCCTCCACTTT. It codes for CASSPQGNNSPLHF.

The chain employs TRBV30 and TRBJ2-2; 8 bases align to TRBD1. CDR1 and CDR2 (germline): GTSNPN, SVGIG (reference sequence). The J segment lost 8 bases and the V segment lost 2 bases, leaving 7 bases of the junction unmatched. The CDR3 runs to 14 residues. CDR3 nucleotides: TGTGCCTGGAGTCCTCAGGGGGCGCATGGGGAGCTGTTTTTT. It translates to CAWSPQGAHGELFF.